This T cell receptor beta chain was recorded in a study of OX40 agonist ivuxolimab in advanced cancers. Looking at the study overall: People who had prior anti-PD-1, anti-PD-L1 or anti-CTLA-4 therapy could take part, and less than 50% had some.

CDR1 is SGHNT, CDR2 YYREEE, per germline (reference sequence). The CDR3 runs to 18 residues. V dropped 0 bases and J dropped 2; count of bases not matched to a gene: 14. The table came from immunoSEQ multiplex PCR; TCRdb's copy has only in-frame clones and leaves some out. The top ten clones hold around 23% of a sample with some 45,000 clones, 82% of them seen once. This clonotype was sampled from an adult with an advanced solid tumor such as melanoma, head and neck, liver or kidney cancer. The sample was CD4+ or CD8+ T cells sorted from blood, taken in a trial of the OX40 agonist ivuxolimab. This chain connects TRBV5-4 to TRBJ2-7; 7 nucleotides align to TRBD1. The CDR3 loop reads CASSLGPTQGELAYEQYF. The CDR3 coding sequence is TGTGCCAGCAGCTTGGGACCTACCCAGGGGGAGTTAGCCTACGAGCAGTACTTC.